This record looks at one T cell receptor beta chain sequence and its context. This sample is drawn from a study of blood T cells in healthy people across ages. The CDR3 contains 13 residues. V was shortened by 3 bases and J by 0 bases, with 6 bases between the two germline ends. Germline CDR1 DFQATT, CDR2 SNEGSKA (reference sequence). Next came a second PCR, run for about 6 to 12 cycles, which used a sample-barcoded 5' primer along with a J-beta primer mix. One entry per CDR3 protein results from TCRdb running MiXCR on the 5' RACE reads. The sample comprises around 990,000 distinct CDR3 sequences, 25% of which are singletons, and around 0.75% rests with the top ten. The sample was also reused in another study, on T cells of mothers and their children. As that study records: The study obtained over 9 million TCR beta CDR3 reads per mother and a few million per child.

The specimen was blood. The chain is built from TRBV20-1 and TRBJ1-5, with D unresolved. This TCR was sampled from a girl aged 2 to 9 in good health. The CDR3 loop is CSASQASNQPQHF. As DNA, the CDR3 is TGCAGTGCTAGTCAGGCTAGCAATCAGCCCCAGCATTTT.